The 9 T cell receptor beta chains reported below all come from one sample, sequenced in a study of cytomegalovirus exposure and HLA in healthy donors (dated by TCRdb to the late 2010s). Receptor amplification or capture employed the immunoSEQ multiplex PCR assay. A mixture of 60 forward primers for TCR Vbeta segments and 13 reverse primers for TCR Jbeta segments was used in the multiplex PCR. TCRdb limited this immuneACCESS table to in-frame rearrangements with V and J called. A share of clones is missing; checked studies link under half to unresolved V genes, and the rest is unexplained. In this sample the table shows some 67,000 clones, over 70% of which occur a single time. The top ten hold over 7% of the sample. The specimen was PBMCs. The receptor source for this set is a man between 60 and 75 years old in good health and CMV-seropositive.

The genes are TRBV4-1 and TRBJ1-1; 11 bases fit TRBD1. V trimming: 4 bases; J trimming: 6 bases; junction bases outside the gene matches: 10. Germline-derived CDR1 and CDR2 are MGHRA and YSYEKL. The CDR3 is made up of 16 amino acids. In DNA form, the CDR3 reads TGCGCCAGCAGCCGGGACCCGGGACAGGGGGGGGCTGAAGCTTTCTTT. The encoded protein is CASSRDPGQGGAEAFF.

The chain uses TRBV27 and TRBJ2-7, with 10 bases that match TRBD2. This CDR3 comprises 16 residues. V lost 3 bases to trimming and J lost 4 bases; unmatched junction nucleotides: 9. Germline V gene sequence: CDR1 MNHEY, CDR2 SMNVEV (reference sequence). Written as DNA, the CDR3 is TGTGCCAGCAGTTTCGGGCTAGCGGGAGCTGGGTACGAGCAGTACTTC. It is translated as CASSFGLAGAGYEQYF.

The chain carries TRBV15 and TRBJ1-2; D perhaps matches TRBD1 (6 bases). CDR3 length: 14 residues. CDR1 and CDR2 (germline): LNHNV, YYDKDF (reference sequence). Trimming left V 0 bases short and J 9 bases short, with 14 bases between. CDR3 sequence reads: CATSREGGAGRYTF. The CDR3 nucleotides read TGTGCCACCAGCAGAGAGGGGGGGGCTGGACGCTACACCTTC. Looking up the rest from reference TRBV15 and TRBJ1-2 gives the full variable domain: DAMVIQNPRYQVTQFGKPVTLSCSQTLNHNVMYWYQQKSSQAPKLLFHYYDKDFNNEADTPDNFQSRRPNTSFCFLDIRSPGLGDTAMYLCATSREGGAGRYTFGSGTRLTVV.

The chain has TRBV6-4 and TRBJ1-1, with 8 bases matching TRBD1. The germline V gene encodes CDR1 MRHNA and CDR2 SNTAGT. The CDR3 has 12 residues. The V gene end was trimmed by 6 bases and the J gene end by 5 bases; junction bases not matched to a gene: 2. CDR3 coding DNA: TGTGCCAGCAGGGACAGGGAGACTGAAGCTTTCTTT. Translating gives CASRDRETEAFF.

The chain combines TRBV7-6 with TRBJ2-2, with 9 bases that match TRBD2. Trimming took 1 base from V and 2 from J; bases not matched to a gene: 17. This CDR3 comprises 21 residues. Germline values: CDR1 SGHVS, CDR2 FNYEAQ. The CDR3 is CASSLGISGGPDIINTGELFF. CDR3 bases: TGTGCCAGCAGCTTAGGGATTAGCGGGGGCCCGGACATCATCAACACCGGGGAGCTGTTTTTT.

With respect to this clone: One end of the junction varies from germline; a read error may be responsible. V gene TRBV20-1 combines with J gene TRBJ1-1, with D tentatively TRBD1 (6 bases). The CDR3 loop spans 9 amino acids. Germline V gives CDR1 DFQATT, CDR2 SNEGSKA (reference sequence). Written as DNA, the CDR3 is TGTAAACAGGGAACTGAAGCTTTCTTT. Its translation: CKQGTEAFF.

In this sample, this clone turned up once. The chain is built from TRBV7-9 and TRBJ2-7, with 9 positions matching TRBD1. The CDR3 runs to 13 residues. Germline loops: CDR1 SEHNR, CDR2 FQNEAQ (reference sequence). V gave up 6 bases and J gave up 7 bases; unmatched junction bases: 7. CDR3 DNA sequence: TGTGCCAGCAGGGGGGACAGGGTCGATGAGCAGTACTTC. Encoded protein: CASRGDRVDEQYF.

The genes are TRBV5-4 and TRBJ1-1; D is perhaps TRBD1 (6 bases). The germline CDR1 and CDR2 sequences are SGHNT and YYREEE (reference sequence). V lost 3 bases and J lost 5, with 17 bases in between. The CDR3 covers 15 residues. In nucleotides, the CDR3 is TGTGCCAGCAGCTGGGCGTCGCAGGGGTCGACTGAAGCTTTCTTT. Its protein product is CASSWASQGSTEAFF.

This rearrangement joins TRBV5-1 to TRBJ1-2; 9 positions agree with TRBD1. V dropped 4 bases and J dropped 5; count of bases not matched to a gene: 6. Germline assignment: CDR1 SGHRS and CDR2 YFSETQ. The CDR3 extends over 14 amino acids. The CDR3 protein is CASSPDRGGYGYTF. The CDR3 bases are TGCGCCAGCAGCCCGGACAGGGGAGGGTATGGCTACACCTTC.